The source of this TCR beta chain is a study of radiation and T cells in renal cell carcinoma (dated by TCRdb to about 2020). For the wider study: TCR beta sequencing covered 50 to 55 samples in total, comprising approximately 26 tumors and approximately 27 peripheral blood samples. The final blood draw took place at 4 weeks after radiation, the same time as nephrectomy. Across all 50 or so samples, 4,016,671 unique CDR3 nucleotide sequences, encoding 2.5 million to 3 million unique CDR3 amino acid sequences, were identified.

This clone was seen a few times. The antigen it recognizes is unknown. The record has no base qualities; no much larger clone is one base away. The CDR3, from cysteine to phenylalanine, totals 13 residues. CDR3 DNA only is kept here, 39 bases in frame from base 1. The germline V gene specifies MNHNS as CDR1 and SASEGT as CDR2. The trim is 9 bases for V and 2 bases for J, with a gap of 13 bases between the germline ends. This specimen's time point label, per the study, means: blood 4 weeks post-SBRT, at nephrectomy. Taken with the paper, the label for treatment or condition translates to: 15 Gy SBRT to primary tumor, nephrectomy 4 weeks later. Samples were obtained from a clinical trial, in which 15 Gy stereotactic body radiation therapy was delivered to primary renal cell carcinomas and nephrectomy was performed 4 weeks later. To track tumor-enriched clonotypes, serial peripheral blood was sampled from radiation-treated patients at baseline and at 2 weeks and 4 weeks after SBRT. Renal cell carcinoma with clear cell pathology was present in all patients. Genomic DNA for TCR sequencing was prepared using the QIAamp DNA Blood Mini Kit (Qiagen). Samples were included in the analyses only if all quality control checks were passed.

TCR beta libraries were generated from genomic DNA with the immunoSEQ kit, following the manufacturer's recommendations. For library preparation, a first multiplex PCR was performed with proprietary primers, followed by a second PCR in which unique barcodes were added, and bead cleanups were performed after each round. A positive control reaction and a negative control reaction, both provided in the kit, were run with every batch of samples. The final libraries underwent checking on an Agilent 4200 TapeStation D1000 ScreenTape, volumetric pooling, and quantification by qPCR. Sequencing ran on an Illumina NextSeq500 with a MidOutput 150-cycle cartridge, using 156 Read1 and 15 Index1 cycles with kit custom primers. The pooled library was loaded at 0.9 to 1 pM with an approximately 20% PhiX control spike-in. As for how the authors treated the data: Vendor-processed data were analyzed in R, and a clonotype was defined as all T cells sharing the same CDR3 nucleotide sequence. In the clone abundance analyses, frequencies were normalized to the 10,000 most abundant clones in each sample. Public T cell clones, averaging fewer than five per sample, were removed before analysis. An abundance difference of at least 32-fold between compartments was the criterion for calling clonotypes tumor-enriched or baseline blood-enriched. A beta-binomial differential abundance model was used to identify clonotypes that expanded or contracted between blood time points. Similarity between tumor and blood repertoires was quantified using the Baroni-Urbani and Buser coefficient, and groups were compared with two-tailed Wilcoxon tests in R. TCRdb obtained this table from immuneACCESS and retained in-frame rearrangements with V and J assigned. These tables miss some clones; where compared with another copy, unresolved V genes account for less than half of the shortfall, and the remainder is unexplained. V, J and clone size are taken as reported in that table, and D and trimming were inferred from the DNA itself. The sample table holds 150,000 to 200,000 clones, of which about 87% were seen once. The leading ten clones occupy 10% to 12% of the sample.

On the study overall, not on this receptor specifically: No pretreatment tumor biopsies were available, so the baseline intratumoral presence of clonotypes could not be determined. Tracking of blood repertoire dynamics stopped at approximately four weeks after treatment, with no follow-up past that point. In blood, the top tumor clonotypes increased from baseline to 2 weeks after radiation and then shrank by 4 weeks, which suggests a temporary expansion of tumor-resident clones. With a single-armed trial design, the study had no way to address how radiation dose or scheduling affects the TCR repertoire.

The TCR sequence derives from a woman aged 50 to 65 with renal cell carcinoma. The sequenced sample was blood, obtained from a patient whose treatment included radiotherapy and nephrectomy. The V and J genes are TRBV6-1 and TRBJ2-5; TRBD1 is perhaps the D gene, given 6 matching bases. The nucleotide sequence is TGTGCCAGAAGCAGGGGTCGGCAAGAGACCCAGTACTTC. Translated, this is CARSRGRQETQYF.